Listed below are T cell receptor beta chains from one sample, sequenced in a study of cytomegalovirus exposure and HLA in healthy donors. Assay used: immunoSEQ multiplex PCR; TCRdb lists only in-frame clones, some missing. Its listing shows about 39,000 clones. The sequencing input was PBMCs. These receptors all come from a woman younger than 45 in good health and CMV-seropositive. Each CDR3 is given with its conserved first and last residue. The order of the fields is V gene, J gene, clone size, D gene, CDR3 DNA, CDR3 protein. D genes are given only for firm matches. The listing skips clone size in some rows; elsewhere it reads once, few, many or a size class.

v_call: TRBV7-9
j_call: TRBJ2-1
clone_size: -
d_call: -
cdr3_nt: TGTGCCAGCAGCCCAGGGGGACTTGTGGGCGAGCAGTTCTTC
cdr3_aa: CASSPGGLVGEQFF

v_call: TRBV15
j_call: TRBJ1-1
clone_size: -
d_call: TRBD1
cdr3_nt: TGTGCCACCAGCAGAGGAGAAGGGACAGGGGCTTTCTTT
cdr3_aa: CATSRGEGTGAFF

v_call: TRBV18
j_call: TRBJ2-6
clone_size: -
d_call: TRBD1
cdr3_nt: TGTGCCAGCTCACCGACCGGGACAGGAACTTTGGGAGCCAACGTCCTGACTTTC
cdr3_aa: CASSPTGTGTLGANVLTF

v_call: TRBV11-2
j_call: TRBJ1-4
clone_size: -
d_call: TRBD1
cdr3_nt: TGTGCCAGCAGCATCAGGACAGGGGGTGCCGGAAAACTGTTTTTT
cdr3_aa: CASSIRTGGAGKLFF

v_call: TRBV12-5
j_call: TRBJ1-1
clone_size: -
d_call: -
cdr3_nt: TGTGCTAGTGGTTCCGGGGGGTACACTGAAGCTTTCTTT
cdr3_aa: CASGSGGYTEAFF

v_call: TRBV4-1
j_call: TRBJ1-2
clone_size: -
d_call: TRBD1
cdr3_nt: TGCGCCAGCAGCGGGTGGGACAGGGCAGATGGCTACACCTTC
cdr3_aa: CASSGWDRADGYTF

v_call: TRBV6-1
j_call: TRBJ2-5
clone_size: -
d_call: TRBD1
cdr3_nt: TGTGCCAGCCAGACAGGGTTTCAAGAGACCCAGTACTTC
cdr3_aa: CASQTGFQETQYF

v_call: TRBV4-1
j_call: TRBJ2-1
clone_size: medium-sized
d_call: TRBD2
cdr3_nt: TGCGCCAGCAGCCCCCCGGGTAGCGGGGGCCTATACAATGAGCAGTTCTTC
cdr3_aa: CASSPPGSGGLYNEQFF

v_call: TRBV18
j_call: TRBJ1-6
clone_size: -
d_call: -
cdr3_nt: TGTGCCAGCTCACCCTTAGACAGAGCGAATTCACCCCTCCACTTT
cdr3_aa: CASSPLDRANSPLHF

v_call: TRBV29-1
j_call: TRBJ2-1
clone_size: -
d_call: TRBD2
cdr3_nt: TGCAGCTCGGGCCGGGAGGGGAATGAGCAGTTCTTC
cdr3_aa: CSSGREGNEQFF

v_call: TRBV11-3
j_call: TRBJ1-1
clone_size: -
d_call: TRBD1
cdr3_nt: TGTGCCAGCAGCTTACACAGGGGGCCGAGCACTGAAGCTTTCTTT
cdr3_aa: CASSLHRGPSTEAFF

v_call: TRBV18
j_call: TRBJ1-4
clone_size: -
d_call: -
cdr3_nt: TGTGCCAGCTCACCCCTCGGGGGGCGCATTGAAAAACTGTTTTTT
cdr3_aa: CASSPLGGRIEKLFF

v_call: TRBV7-9
j_call: TRBJ2-7
clone_size: -
d_call: TRBD2
cdr3_nt: TGTGCCAGCAGCCAGACTAGCGGGGGATACGAGCAGTACTTC
cdr3_aa: CASSQTSGGYEQYF

v_call: TRBV10-3
j_call: TRBJ2-4
clone_size: -
d_call: -
cdr3_nt: TGTGCCATCAGTGAGGGACTTAAGGGTGGTCAGTACTTC
cdr3_aa: CAISEGLKGGQYF

v_call: TRBV30
j_call: TRBJ2-2
clone_size: -
d_call: TRBD1
cdr3_nt: TGTGCCTGGAGCGAGGGGGCGCTCATTTCCGGGGAGCTGTTTTTT
cdr3_aa: CAWSEGALISGELFF

v_call: TRBV5-1
j_call: TRBJ1-5
clone_size: -
d_call: TRBD1
cdr3_nt: TGCGCCAGCAGCCCATACCCGGCAGGGGGACAGCCCCAGCATTTT
cdr3_aa: CASSPYPAGGQPQHF

v_call: TRBV18
j_call: TRBJ2-1
clone_size: -
d_call: TRBD2
cdr3_nt: TGTGCCAGCTCGCCCACTAGCGGGGGGGCAAATGAGCAGTTCTTC
cdr3_aa: CASSPTSGGANEQFF

v_call: TRBV15
j_call: TRBJ1-4
clone_size: -
d_call: -
cdr3_nt: TGTGCCACCAGCAGAGGGCCGGCGAGGGGGTCTAATGAAAAACTGTTTTTT
cdr3_aa: CATSRGPARGSNEKLFF

v_call: TRBV5-3
j_call: TRBJ2-1
clone_size: -
d_call: TRBD2
cdr3_nt: TGTGCCAGAAGCTTGGTAGCGGGGGGTAATGAGCAGTTCTTC
cdr3_aa: CARSLVAGGNEQFF

v_call: TRBV4-2
j_call: TRBJ2-3
clone_size: -
d_call: -
cdr3_nt: TGTGCCAGCAGCCGTGAGACAGATACGCAGTATTTT
cdr3_aa: CASSRETDTQYF

v_call: TRBV2
j_call: TRBJ1-2
clone_size: -
d_call: TRBD1
cdr3_nt: TGTGCCAGCAGTGGGACAGGGGGCGCACCACTCTATGGCTACACCTTC
cdr3_aa: CASSGTGGAPLYGYTF

v_call: TRBV29-1
j_call: TRBJ2-5
clone_size: -
d_call: -
cdr3_nt: TGCAGCTCCCTGAACATGCCACAAGAGACCCAGTACTTC
cdr3_aa: CSSLNMPQETQYF

v_call: TRBV6-1
j_call: TRBJ2-4
clone_size: -
d_call: -
cdr3_nt: TGTGCCAGCAGATGGGGCCCTGAGGACATTCAGTACTTC
cdr3_aa: CASRWGPEDIQYF

v_call: TRBV23-1
j_call: TRBJ1-5
clone_size: -
d_call: -
cdr3_nt: TGCGCCAGCAGTCCCAGGGTGCATCAGCCCCAGCATTTT
cdr3_aa: CASSPRVHQPQHF

v_call: TRBV20-1
j_call: TRBJ2-1
clone_size: -
d_call: -
cdr3_nt: TGCAGTGGGGGGGTGGGGAATGAGCAGTTCTTC
cdr3_aa: CSGGVGNEQFF

v_call: TRBV5-1
j_call: TRBJ1-1
clone_size: -
d_call: TRBD1
cdr3_nt: TGCGCCAGCAGCTCGTACAGGGGGCCCGACACTGAAGCTTTCTTT
cdr3_aa: CASSSYRGPDTEAFF

v_call: TRBV13
j_call: TRBJ2-5
clone_size: -
d_call: TRBD2
cdr3_nt: TGTGCCAGCAGCCCGTCGACTAGCTCCCGAGAGACCCAGTACTTC
cdr3_aa: CASSPSTSSRETQYF

v_call: TRBV7-9
j_call: TRBJ1-2
clone_size: -
d_call: TRBD1
cdr3_nt: TGTGCCAGCAGACCGCCAGGGGGCGCCTACTATGGCTACACCTTC
cdr3_aa: CASRPPGGAYYGYTF

v_call: TRBV10-1
j_call: TRBJ1-5
clone_size: -
d_call: TRBD1
cdr3_nt: TGCGCCAGCAGTCCGGACAGGCAAAGTCCCCAGCATTTT
cdr3_aa: CASSPDRQSPQHF

v_call: TRBV5-1
j_call: TRBJ1-6
clone_size: -
d_call: -
cdr3_nt: TGCGCCAGCAGCCACCAGGCGGGGAATCCTAATTCACCCCTCCACTTT
cdr3_aa: CASSHQAGNPNSPLHF

v_call: TRBV19
j_call: TRBJ2-1
clone_size: -
d_call: TRBD2
cdr3_nt: TGTGCCAGCGGGAGTAGCGGGGGCGGGAATGAGCAGTTCTTC
cdr3_aa: CASGSSGGGNEQFF

v_call: TRBV2
j_call: TRBJ1-4
clone_size: -
d_call: -
cdr3_nt: TGTGCCTACCAAAGTCAGGGAACTAATGAAAAACTGTTTTTT
cdr3_aa: CAYQSQGTNEKLFF

v_call: TRBV30
j_call: TRBJ2-7
clone_size: -
d_call: TRBD1
cdr3_nt: TGTGCCTGGGGAAATGGACAGGGGTTAACCTACGAGCAGTACTTC
cdr3_aa: CAWGNGQGLTYEQYF

v_call: TRBV28
j_call: TRBJ1-2
clone_size: -
d_call: TRBD1
cdr3_nt: TGTGCCAGCAGTCCCTTTACAGGGGGCGAGGATGGCTACACCTTC
cdr3_aa: CASSPFTGGEDGYTF

v_call: TRBV18
j_call: TRBJ1-4
clone_size: -
d_call: -
cdr3_nt: TGTGCCAGCTCCGTATGGAGGGGTGAAAAACTGTTTTTT
cdr3_aa: CASSVWRGEKLFF

v_call: TRBV2
j_call: TRBJ1-2
clone_size: -
d_call: -
cdr3_nt: TGTGCCAGCAGCGGGAGGGGACTGCGGGTTGGAGGCTACACCTTC
cdr3_aa: CASSGRGLRVGGYTF

v_call: TRBV10-3
j_call: TRBJ2-7
clone_size: -
d_call: -
cdr3_nt: TGTGCCATCAGTTTTCGGGGGTCTAACTACGAGCAGTACTTC
cdr3_aa: CAISFRGSNYEQYF

v_call: TRBV6-6
j_call: TRBJ2-2
clone_size: -
d_call: -
cdr3_nt: TGTGCCAGCAGTTATGAGGGGGGGACCGACACCGGGGAGCTGTTTTTT
cdr3_aa: CASSYEGGTDTGELFF

v_call: TRBV10-3
j_call: TRBJ2-3
clone_size: -
d_call: TRBD1
cdr3_nt: TGTGCCATCAGTGTAACAGGGGGAAGGGCAGATACGCAGTATTTT
cdr3_aa: CAISVTGGRADTQYF

v_call: TRBV7-8
j_call: TRBJ1-2
clone_size: -
d_call: -
cdr3_nt: TGTGCCAGCAGCTTAGCAGTTCCCGAGAGCAACTATGGCTACACCTTC
cdr3_aa: CASSLAVPESNYGYTF

v_call: TRBV5-4
j_call: TRBJ2-7
clone_size: -
d_call: TRBD2
cdr3_nt: TGTGCCAGCAGCTTGTCGCTAGCGGGGCCCTACGAGCAGTACTTC
cdr3_aa: CASSLSLAGPYEQYF

v_call: TRBV4-2
j_call: TRBJ2-7
clone_size: -
d_call: -
cdr3_nt: TGTGCCAGCAGCCAAGATGCGTATGAGCAGTACTTC
cdr3_aa: CASSQDAYEQYF

v_call: TRBV30
j_call: TRBJ2-7
clone_size: -
d_call: -
cdr3_nt: TGTGCCTGGAGTGTGAGGGCACGGCCCTACGAGCAGTACTTC
cdr3_aa: CAWSVRARPYEQYF

v_call: TRBV7-9
j_call: TRBJ1-1
clone_size: -
d_call: -
cdr3_nt: TGTGCCAGCAGCCTGATTAACAGGGACACTGAAGCTTTCTTT
cdr3_aa: CASSLINRDTEAFF

v_call: TRBV2
j_call: TRBJ2-3
clone_size: -
d_call: -
cdr3_nt: TGTGCCAGCAGTGAGGGGCTTACTAGCACAGATACGCAGTATTTT
cdr3_aa: CASSEGLTSTDTQYF

v_call: TRBV28
j_call: TRBJ2-7
clone_size: -
d_call: -
cdr3_nt: TGTGCCAGCAGTTCCCCGGTTGGGCAGGCCACCTACGAGCAGTACTTC
cdr3_aa: CASSSPVGQATYEQYF